Listed below are T cell receptor beta chains from one sample, sequenced in a study of T cells in Graves' hyperthyroidism and ophthalmopathy. From the multiplex PCR reads, TCRdb called clonotypes with MiXCR, one entry per CDR3 protein. The sample carries about 52,000 distinct CDR3 sequences, less than 50% recorded once. The sequenced material came from blood. The receptors were sampled from a woman aged 45-59 years with Graves' ophthalmopathy. CDR3s include the opening cysteine and the closing phenylalanine or tryptophan. Fields, in order: clone size, CDR3 length, D gene, V gene, J gene, CDR3 DNA, CDR3 protein. D genes are given only for firm matches. Clone size appears in some rows only: once, few, many, or a class for an expanded clone.

clone_size: once; cdr3_length: 14; d_call: TRBD1; v_call: TRBV19; j_call: TRBJ2-1; cdr3_nt: TGTGCCAGTAGGAACAGGGGGAGCTACAATGAGCAGCTCTTC; cdr3_aa: CASRNRGSYNEQLF
clone_size: .; cdr3_length: 15; d_call: TRBD2; v_call: TRBV2; j_call: TRBJ2-2; cdr3_nt: TGTGCCAGCAGGGCTAGCGGGGGGGGGACCGGGGAGCTGTTTTTT; cdr3_aa: CASRASGGGTGELFF
clone_size: medium-sized; cdr3_length: 15; d_call: TRBD1; v_call: TRBV24-1; j_call: TRBJ2-5; cdr3_nt: TGTGCCACCAGTGACCCTGGGACAGCTCAAGAGACCCAGTACTTC; cdr3_aa: CATSDPGTAQETQYF
clone_size: many; cdr3_length: 15; d_call: TRBD1; v_call: TRBV4-1; j_call: TRBJ2-7; cdr3_nt: TGCGCCAGCAGCCAAGGGACAGGAGAGGACTACGAGCAGTACTTC; cdr3_aa: CASSQGTGEDYEQYF
clone_size: .; cdr3_length: 16; d_call: TRBD2; v_call: TRBV6-1; j_call: TRBJ2-3; cdr3_nt: TGTGCCAGCAGTGAAGAGGGGACTAGCAGCACAGATACGCAGTATTTT; cdr3_aa: CASSEEGTSSTDTQYF
clone_size: .; cdr3_length: 15; d_call: TRBD2; v_call: TRBV20-1; j_call: TRBJ2-5; cdr3_nt: TGCAGTGCTAGAGCCCTGGGACTAGCGGGGGGGACCCAGTACTTC; cdr3_aa: CSARALGLAGGTQYF
clone_size: many; cdr3_length: 14; d_call: .; v_call: TRBV5-1; j_call: TRBJ2-7; cdr3_nt: TGCGCCAGCAGCTTGGGCGGGGGCTTCTACGAGCAGTACTTC; cdr3_aa: CASSLGGGFYEQYF
clone_size: .; cdr3_length: 15; d_call: TRBD1; v_call: TRBV15; j_call: TRBJ2-1; cdr3_nt: TGTGCCATCAGCGAGGACAGGAGCTCATACAATGAGCAGTTCTTC; cdr3_aa: CAISEDRSSYNEQFF
clone_size: .; cdr3_length: 11; d_call: .; v_call: TRBV25-1; j_call: TRBJ2-7; cdr3_nt: TGTGCCAGCAGTGAGACCTACGAGCAGTACTTC; cdr3_aa: CASSETYEQYF
clone_size: .; cdr3_length: 17; d_call: .; v_call: TRBV9; j_call: TRBJ2-2; cdr3_nt: TGTGCCAGCAGCGAGGGGGGACTCCAATACCACACCGGGGAGCTGTTTTTT; cdr3_aa: CASSEGGLQYHTGELFF
clone_size: .; cdr3_length: 11; d_call: TRBD1; v_call: TRBV7-3; j_call: TRBJ2-7; cdr3_nt: TGCGCCAGCAGCCAAGGGACAGGAGAGTACTTC; cdr3_aa: CASSQGTGEYF
clone_size: many; cdr3_length: 14; d_call: .; v_call: TRBV4-2; j_call: TRBJ2-7; cdr3_nt: TGTGCCAGCAGCCAATCTCGAGGACCCTACGAGCAGTACTTC; cdr3_aa: CASSQSRGPYEQYF
clone_size: .; cdr3_length: 17; d_call: .; v_call: TRBV7-9; j_call: TRBJ2-5; cdr3_nt: TGTGCCAGCAGTCCTAGGGGCAGGAGAGGAGGGCGGGAGACCCAGTACTTC; cdr3_aa: CASSPRGRRGGRETQYF
clone_size: many; cdr3_length: 17; d_call: TRBD2; v_call: TRBV20-1; j_call: TRBJ2-7; cdr3_nt: TGCAGTGTCGCTCGGAGAAGCGGGGGTAGCCGCTCCTACGAGCAGTACTTC; cdr3_aa: CSVARRSGGSRSYEQYF
clone_size: .; cdr3_length: 14; d_call: .; v_call: TRBV7-9; j_call: TRBJ1-2; cdr3_nt: TGTGCCAGCTCACCGGCCGAAGATAACTATGGCTACACCTTC; cdr3_aa: CASSPAEDNYGYTF
clone_size: many; cdr3_length: 14; d_call: .; v_call: TRBV9; j_call: TRBJ2-5; cdr3_nt: TGTGCCAGCAGCGTAGCGGCAGTTCAAGAGACCCAGTACTTC; cdr3_aa: CASSVAAVQETQYF
clone_size: .; cdr3_length: 12; d_call: TRBD2; v_call: TRBV24-1; j_call: TRBJ2-5; cdr3_nt: TGTGCCACAGGACTAGCGGGAGAGACCCAGTACTTC; cdr3_aa: CATGLAGETQYF
clone_size: .; cdr3_length: 15; d_call: .; v_call: TRBV19; j_call: TRBJ1-2; cdr3_nt: TGTGCCAGTAGTAACCTATCAGGTTCCAATAATGGCTACACCTTC; cdr3_aa: CASSNLSGSNNGYTF
clone_size: .; cdr3_length: 17; d_call: TRBD2; v_call: TRBV19; j_call: TRBJ2-3; cdr3_nt: TGTGCCAGTAGTGCCCTGGGACTAGCGGGGGGCCAAGGTACGCAGTATTTT; cdr3_aa: CASSALGLAGGQGTQYF
clone_size: many; cdr3_length: 13; d_call: .; v_call: TRBV12-3/TRBV12-4; j_call: TRBJ1-1; cdr3_nt: TGTGCCAGCAGTTTAGGGCGGGGCACTGAAGCTTTCTTT; cdr3_aa: CASSLGRGTEAFF
clone_size: .; cdr3_length: 15; d_call: TRBD1; v_call: TRBV2; j_call: TRBJ2-2; cdr3_nt: TGTGCCAGCACTAGAGACAGGGCGGACACCGGGGAGCTGTTTTTT; cdr3_aa: CASTRDRADTGELFF
clone_size: .; cdr3_length: 15; d_call: TRBD2; v_call: TRBV29-1; j_call: TRBJ2-1; cdr3_nt: TGCAGCTCACCAGAGGTTCCTCTAGCGGACAATGAGCAGTTCTTC; cdr3_aa: CSSPEVPLADNEQFF
clone_size: .; cdr3_length: 17; d_call: TRBD1; v_call: TRBV20-1; j_call: TRBJ2-5; cdr3_nt: TGCAGTGCTAGGAACTGGGTCGGGACAGGGGTAAATCAGCCCCAGTACTTC; cdr3_aa: CSARNWVGTGVNQPQYF
clone_size: many; cdr3_length: 17; d_call: .; v_call: TRBV20-1; j_call: TRBJ1-6; cdr3_nt: TGCAGTGCTAGAATTTCGGGGGGTAGCTCCTATAATTCACCCCTCCACTTT; cdr3_aa: CSARISGGSSYNSPLHF
clone_size: .; cdr3_length: 16; d_call: .; v_call: TRBV20-1; j_call: TRBJ2-3; cdr3_nt: TGCAGTGCTAGAGGACGCGGTAGCGTGGCCTCAGAGACGCAGTATTTT; cdr3_aa: CSARGRGSVASETQYF
clone_size: .; cdr3_length: 14; d_call: .; v_call: TRBV2; j_call: TRBJ2-7; cdr3_nt: TGTGCCAGCAGAGGAGATGGACAGGTGGGAGGGCAATACTTC; cdr3_aa: CASRGDGQVGGQYF
clone_size: .; cdr3_length: 17; d_call: TRBD1; v_call: TRBV28; j_call: TRBJ1-1; cdr3_nt: TGTGCCAGCAGTTTTCCGCGACAGGGGAACATGAACACTGAAGCTTTCTTT; cdr3_aa: CASSFPRQGNMNTEAFF
clone_size: once; cdr3_length: 16; d_call: TRBD2; v_call: TRBV7-8; j_call: TRBJ2-5; cdr3_nt: TGTGCCAGCAGCTTAGGTCCTAGCGGGAGCGGGGAGACCCAGTACTTC; cdr3_aa: CASSLGPSGSGETQYF
clone_size: .; cdr3_length: 11; d_call: TRBD1; v_call: TRBV7-9; j_call: TRBJ2-7; cdr3_nt: TGTGCCAGCACTACAGGGGAGGAGCAGTACTTC; cdr3_aa: CASTTGEEQYF
clone_size: many; cdr3_length: 14; d_call: .; v_call: TRBV20-1; j_call: TRBJ1-1; cdr3_nt: TGCAGTGCTGGATTAGGGGTTTCTAACACTGAAGCTTTCTTT; cdr3_aa: CSAGLGVSNTEAFF
clone_size: .; cdr3_length: 14; d_call: .; v_call: TRBV9; j_call: TRBJ2-2; cdr3_nt: TGTGCCAGCAGCGTATCACTGAACACCGGGGAGCTGTTTTTT; cdr3_aa: CASSVSLNTGELFF
clone_size: .; cdr3_length: 16; d_call: TRBD2; v_call: TRBV7-9; j_call: TRBJ2-7; cdr3_nt: TGTGCCAGCAGCTTCACCGGGACTAGCGTCTCCTACGAGCAGTACTTC; cdr3_aa: CASSFTGTSVSYEQYF
clone_size: once; cdr3_length: 16; d_call: .; v_call: TRBV2; j_call: TRBJ2-3; cdr3_nt: TGTGCCAGCAGCTTCGCCGGGGCAGGCAGCACAGATACGCAGTATTTT; cdr3_aa: CASSFAGAGSTDTQYF
clone_size: many; cdr3_length: 13; d_call: .; v_call: TRBV28; j_call: TRBJ2-7; cdr3_nt: TGTGCCAGCAGTTTATCAGGGGACTACGAGCAGTACTTC; cdr3_aa: CASSLSGDYEQYF
clone_size: many; cdr3_length: 14; d_call: TRBD1; v_call: TRBV9; j_call: TRBJ2-2; cdr3_nt: TGTGCCAGCACCACAGAGAGGGGGCCCGGGGAGCTGTTTTTT; cdr3_aa: CASTTERGPGELFF
clone_size: many; cdr3_length: 15; d_call: TRBD1; v_call: TRBV11-2; j_call: TRBJ2-7; cdr3_nt: TGTGCCAGCAGCCCCTGGGACAGGGGGGGTTGGGAGCAGTACTTC; cdr3_aa: CASSPWDRGGWEQYF
clone_size: few; cdr3_length: 15; d_call: .; v_call: TRBV2; j_call: TRBJ2-2; cdr3_nt: TGTGCCAGCTCCCGGAGGCAGGAGAACACCGGGGAGCTGTTTTTT; cdr3_aa: CASSRRQENTGELFF